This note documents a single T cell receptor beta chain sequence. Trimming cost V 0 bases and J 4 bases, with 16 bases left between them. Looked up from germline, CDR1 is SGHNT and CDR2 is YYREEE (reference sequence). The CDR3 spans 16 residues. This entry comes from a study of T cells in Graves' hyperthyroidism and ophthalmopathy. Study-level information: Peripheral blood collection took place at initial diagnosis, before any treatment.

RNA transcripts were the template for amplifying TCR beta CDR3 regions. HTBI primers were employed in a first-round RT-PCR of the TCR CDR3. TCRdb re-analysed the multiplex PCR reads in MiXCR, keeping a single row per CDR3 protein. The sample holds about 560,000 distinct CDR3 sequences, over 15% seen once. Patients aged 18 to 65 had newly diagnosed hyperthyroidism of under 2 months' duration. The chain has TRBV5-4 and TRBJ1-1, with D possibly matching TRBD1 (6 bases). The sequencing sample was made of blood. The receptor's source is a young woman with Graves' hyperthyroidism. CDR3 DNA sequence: TGTGCCAGCAGCTTGGCCGGGGGACATGGCAGCACTGAAGCTTTCTTT. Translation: CASSLAGGHGSTEAFF.